The sequence of this T cell receptor beta chain was determined in a study of T-cell memory formation after mild COVID-19. Study in general: The study found TCR clusters largely donor specific. General observations from the study: Balance between CD4 and CD8 was seen in clones contracting day 15 to 85, and a CD4+ lean was seen in later expanders. Shrinking CD4+ clones resided mostly in CM and EM, and CD8+ ones in EMRA. The pre-infection memory compartment contained some responding clones, suggesting cross-reactive memory joined.

MiXCR, applied by TCRdb to the 5' RACE reads, yields one record per CDR3 protein. The sample has 250,000 to 350,000 distinct CDR3 sequences; less than 20% are singletons. V was clipped by 1 base and J by 2 bases, with 7 bases between them. The germline CDR1 and CDR2 sequences are SGHTA and FQGTGA. This CDR3 is built from 14 residues. This clonotype has a handful of counts. Antigen specificity is unknown. V usage is TRBV7-3 and J usage is TRBJ2-3, with D unresolved. The receptor was derived from a man aged 18 to 29 who had mild COVID-19 (a few samples of this study predate the infection). Cell type and time point are not known. Sequences were obtained from PBMCs or a T cell subset sorted from them (not recorded which). The CDR3 spells CASSLNLPTDTQYF. The CDR3 bases are TGTGCCAGCAGCTTAAACCTTCCCACAGATACGCAGTATTTT.